This TCR beta chain stems from a study of T-cell reconstitution after alpha-beta-depleted transplantation in children. The authors prepared the TCRbeta library with unique molecular identifiers. TCRdb recomputed calls from the PCR reads with MiXCR, one row per CDR3 protein. The table records roughly 500,000 distinct CDR3 sequences, 30% to 35% of them present only once. The sample in question was PBMCs from the stem cell graft donor, obtained from the stem cell graft. This clonotype was sampled from a human donor who donated a stem cell graft to a child with aplastic anemia.

CDR3 residues: CASSEDSSYNEQFF. The CDR3 region has the DNA TGCGCCAGCAGCGAGGACTCCTCCTACAATGAGCAGTTCTTC. V gene TRBV5-1 combines with J gene TRBJ2-1, with D perhaps TRBD2 (5 bases). The V end lost 4 bases, the J end lost 0 bases, and 8 bases lay between the germline ends. Looked up from germline, CDR1 is SGHRS and CDR2 is YFSETQ. The CDR3 is 14 residues long.